The TCR beta chain under discussion was sequenced for a study of tumor-infiltrating lymphocytes in primary liver carcinoma (dated by TCRdb to about 2017). Regarding the complete study: Surgical resection was performed in China between November 2015 and early 2016 on four to six patients with histopathologically diagnosed primary liver carcinoma. TCRbeta repertoire sequencing, expression microarrays and whole-exome sequencing were combined in the study across five regions of each liver tumor, with adjacent normal tissue and blood also included. A total of 35 or so specimens from 5 patients underwent TCRbeta repertoire sequencing, comprising about 25 tumor regions, 5 adjacent noncancerous liver tissues and 5 peripheral blood samples. The five patients had tumors staged T1-T3 N0M0, with maximum diameters ranging from roughly 4.2 to 11 cm. Repertoires from technical replicates were highly reproducible, with mean shared-clone rates roughly 0.89 and correlation coefficients above 0.95. Samples yielded roughly 3.5 to 7.13 million productive TCRbeta reads; read depth did not differ significantly between tissue types. Hepatocellular carcinoma (four) or combined HCC and intrahepatic cholangiocarcinoma (one) was present in the five patients, who were three men and two women aged 30 to 69 years.

The V and J ends are trimmed by 0 bases and 1 base, leaving 2 bases between them. Looking up the germline V gene yields CDR1 MGHRA and CDR2 YSYEKL. The CDR3 measures 13 amino acids from cysteine to phenylalanine. This entry keeps only the CDR3 DNA: 39 bases, framed from base 1. The table lists this clonotype with many counts. It lacks a known antigen. Per-base qualities were not stored, and no clone one base away is much larger. Starting from 450 to 500 ng total RNA, TCRbeta-specific cDNA was produced by reverse transcription with a constant-region primer and ProtoScript II reverse transcriptase. Three nested multiplex PCR rounds, following a slightly modified ARM-PCR procedure, were used to build the TCRbeta libraries. Each of the first two PCR rounds ran for approximately 9 cycles using multiplex TRBV1-TRBV30 forward primers together with a Cbeta reverse primer. Sample barcodes and Illumina adapters were added in a final 25-cycle PCR with Deep VentR polymerase. Before sequencing, amplicons of 200-500 bp were gel-purified using a QIAquick gel extraction kit. An Illumina HiSeq 2500 was used to sequence the TCRbeta amplicons, generating 250-bp paired-end reads. The authors processed their data as follows. To recover full CDR3 sequences, reads were quality-trimmed using Trimmomatic v0.33 and paired reads were then merged using FLASH v1.2.11. V, D and J germline segments were assigned to the rearranged TCRbeta sequences using MiGEC v1.2.1b. Clonotype statistics, along with Shannon-Wiener diversity indices, were calculated using VDJtools v1.0.0. To cut down on sampling bias, every analysis after diversity analysis relied on just the 250 most abundant clonotypes from each sample. TCRdb redid the processing of the public reads, applying fastp at Q25 and MiXCR, and retained in-frame beta chains. Records with the same CDR3 protein are collapsed into one entry carrying the most frequent genes and DNA. TCRdb, not the original authors, processed these V and J calls. Across this sample there are about 210,000 distinct CDR3 sequences, with roughly 61% seen only once. The ten most abundant clones make up 6% to 8.5% of the sample.

Broad study findings and their caveats: Only the TCR beta chain was sequenced, which likely underestimates true repertoire diversity because unpaired alpha chains were not captured. The top 250 clones accounted for a significantly greater share of the repertoire in tumors than in blood (p = 0.039). With just 4 or 5 patients in the study, the authors point out that the findings should be validated in a larger study. Pairs of tumor regions showed greater repertoire overlap (mean roughly 35%) than tumor-adjacent pairs (17%) or tumor-blood pairs (about 15%), which is consistent with antigen-driven expansion. Since the samples were bulk and unsorted, there was no way to compare CD4+ and CD8+ T cell repertoires.

RNA from unsorted whole blood was extracted with TRIzol reagent, and germline DNA was obtained with the DNeasy Blood & Tissue kit. Patients had chronic HBV infection and were treatment-naive at sampling. Around 3.6 milliliters of peripheral blood were collected into K2EDTA tubes before surgery. This sequence was found in a woman aged 55-69 years with primary liver carcinoma and hepatitis B virus infection. The sequence joins TRBV4-1 to TRBJ2-3, with the D gene uncertain. Sequencing used peripheral blood. The CDR3 region reads CASSQEGTDTQYF. At the DNA level, the sequence is TGCGCCAGCAGCCAAGAAGGCACAGATACGCAGTATTTT.